The 29 T cell receptor beta chains below come from one sample, sequenced in a study of cytomegalovirus exposure and HLA in healthy donors. The PCR contained 60 Vbeta and 13 Jbeta primers. The protocol was immunoSEQ multiplex PCR, while the TCRdb copy is restricted to in-frame clones and leaves out a portion. The sample records some 170,000 clones, approximately 84% being singletons. Input material: PBMCs. The receptors were gathered from a female donor in good health and CMV-seronegative.

Only one count was recorded for this clone. The rearrangement links TRBV21-1 to TRBJ1-1; the D segment call TRBD1 is taken from the table without a DNA check. TRBV21-1 is shown as a pseudogene. The CDR3 length is 19 residues. CDR3 residues: CASSKGDRGRVALNTEAFF. In DNA, the CDR3 is TGTGCCAGCAGCAAGGGGGACAGGGGGCGGGTTGCCCTGAACACTGAAGCTTTCTTT.

This rearrangement joins TRBV7-9 to TRBJ1-2; the D is unclear. This CDR3 has 13 residues. CDR1 is SEHNR and CDR2 is FQNEAQ in the germline V gene (reference sequence). The V and J ends lost 1 base and 5 bases respectively, with 8 bases between them. CDR3 sequence reads: CASSLERSYGYTF. Written as DNA, the CDR3 is TGTGCCAGCAGCTTAGAGAGGTCTTATGGCTACACCTTC.

This clone is categorized as medium-sized. V and J are TRBV4-1 and TRBJ1-1; TRBD1 might be the D (5 bases). Trimming removed 4 bases from V and 1 base from J, with 7 bases in between. Germline-derived CDR1 and CDR2 are MGHRA and YSYEKL. This CDR3 spans 13 amino acids. CDR3 DNA: TGCGCCAGCAGCCTCGACAGGAACACTGAAGCTTTCTTT. Its protein is CASSLDRNTEAFF.

The rearrangement uses TRBV19 and TRBJ1-1; 11 nucleotides line up with TRBD1. The CDR3 spans 17 residues. The germline CDR1 and CDR2 sequences are LNHDA and SQIVND (reference sequence). V trimming: 5 bases; J trimming: 6 bases; junction bases outside the gene matches: 14. DNA for the CDR3: TGTGCCAGTAGTTCAAGGACAGGGGGCGCGTTCTCCCCTGAAGCTTTCTTT. Its translation is CASSSRTGGAFSPEAFF. The full variable domain, its missing parts supplied by reference TRBV19 and TRBJ1-1, is DGGITQSPKYLFRKEGQNVTLSCEQNLNHDAMYWYRQDPGQGLRLIYYSQIVNDFQKGDIAEGYSVSREKKESFPLTVTSAQKNPTAFYLCASSSRTGGAFSPEAFFGQGTRLTVV.

V is TRBV2 and J is TRBJ2-3; D gene ambiguous. The length of the CDR3 is 15 residues. The germline gives CDR1 SNHLY, CDR2 FYNNEI. V lost 1 base, J lost 0 bases, and 8 bases lay in between. In DNA, the CDR3 is TGTGCCAGCAGTGAAGGACATTCTAGCACAGATACGCAGTATTTT. It yields the protein CASSEGHSSTDTQYF.

This clone was picked up one time. The rearrangement joins TRBV5-4 to TRBJ2-1; D possibly corresponds to TRBD1 (5 bases). CDR3 length: 14 amino acids. V was shortened by 0 bases and J by 8 bases, with 12 bases between the two germline ends. The germline gives CDR1 SGHNT, CDR2 YYREEE (reference sequence). The CDR3 DNA is TGTGCCAGCAGCTTGGTGTGGGGCCGGGATGAGCAGTTCTTC. This gives the protein CASSLVWGRDEQFF. Complete variable domain (other parts from reference TRBV5-4 and TRBJ2-1): ETGVTQSPTHLIKTRGQQVTLRCSSQSGHNTVSWYQQALGQGPQFIFQYYREEENGRGNFPPRFSGLQFPNYSSELNVNALELDDSALYLCASSLVWGRDEQFFGPGTRLTVL.

The rearrangement joins TRBV7-8 to TRBJ1-3; 8 nucleotides line up with TRBD1. The CDR3 totals 17 residues. Germline lookup yields CDR1 SGHVS and CDR2 FQNEAQ. Trimming removed 3 bases from V and 0 bases from J; junction bases left unmatched: 7. The CDR3 spells CASSFRTGGGSGNTIYF. The CDR3, as DNA: TGTGCCAGCAGCTTTAGAACAGGGGGTGGCTCTGGAAACACCATATATTTT.

This chain links TRBV5-1 with TRBJ2-7; 7 nucleotides line up with TRBD1. This CDR3 has 16 residues. V dropped 3 bases and J dropped 2; count of bases not matched to a gene: 11. Germline assignment: CDR1 SGHRS and CDR2 YFSETQ. CDR3 region: CASSSGQTLLPYEQYF. The CDR3 DNA reads as TGCGCCAGCAGCTCGGGACAGACCTTACTCCCCTACGAGCAGTACTTC.

In its sample, this clone was seen a few times. The chain employs TRBV4-2 and TRBJ2-5, with D unclear. The germline CDR1 and CDR2 sequences are LGHNA and YNFKEQ. The CDR3 runs 15 residues. Trimming took 0 bases from V and 1 from J, leaving 9 bases between them. The CDR3 loop reads CASSQDWATQETQYF. DNA for the CDR3: TGTGCCAGCAGCCAAGATTGGGCCACCCAAGAGACCCAGTACTTC.

This clone appeared a few times. The chain couples TRBV30 to TRBJ2-5; weak D call: TRBD1 (6 bases). This CDR3 is built from 13 residues. Trimming left V 4 bases short and J 2 bases short, with 11 bases between. Germline CDR1 GTSNPN, CDR2 SVGIG (reference sequence). CDR3 amino acids: CAWTSGAQETQYF. As DNA, the CDR3 is TGTGCCTGGACTTCAGGGGCACAAGAGACCCAGTACTTC.

The genes are TRBV19 and TRBJ2-2; tentative D call: TRBD2 (5 bases). CDR3 length: 15 residues. The germline CDR1 and CDR2 sequences are LNHDA and SQIVND (reference sequence). V was cut by 5 bases and J by 1 base, with 11 bases left in between. The CDR3 reads CASSPRGGNTGELFF. Here the CDR3 DNA reads TGTGCCAGTAGTCCAAGAGGAGGGAACACCGGGGAGCTGTTTTTT. Supplemented by reference TRBV19 and TRBJ2-2, the full variable domain reads DGGITQSPKYLFRKEGQNVTLSCEQNLNHDAMYWYRQDPGQGLRLIYYSQIVNDFQKGDIAEGYSVSREKKESFPLTVTSAQKNPTAFYLCASSPRGGNTGELFFGEGSRLTVL.

V and J are TRBV6-5 and TRBJ2-7; 9 bases align to TRBD1. Per germline, CDR1 MNHEY and CDR2 SVGAGI. The CDR3 extends over 15 amino acids. J was trimmed by 1 base and V by 6 bases; bases with no gene match: 7. CDR3 coding DNA: TGTGCCAGCAGACCAGGACAGGGGACGTCCTACGAGCAGTACTTC. This translates into CASRPGQGTSYEQYF.

The rearrangement links TRBV19 to TRBJ2-7; the match to TRBD1 covers 9 bases. The CDR3 has 16 residues. V lost 5 bases, J lost 2 bases, and 10 bases stayed unmatched. Germline lookup yields CDR1 LNHDA and CDR2 SQIVND (reference sequence). CDR3 protein: CASSSETGGGTYEQYF. Written as DNA, the CDR3 is TGTGCCAGTAGTTCAGAGACAGGGGGAGGAACCTACGAGCAGTACTTC. Full variable domain (missing parts from reference TRBV19 and TRBJ2-7): DGGITQSPKYLFRKEGQNVTLSCEQNLNHDAMYWYRQDPGQGLRLIYYSQIVNDFQKGDIAEGYSVSREKKESFPLTVTSAQKNPTAFYLCASSSETGGGTYEQYFGPGTRLTVT.

The CDR3 spells CASSLVGGTNEKLFF. CDR3 in DNA: TGTGCCAGCAGCTTAGTAGGAGGAACTAATGAAAAACTGTTTTTT. V usage is TRBV11-3 and J usage is TRBJ1-4; D is unclear. The ends were cut back, 1 base at V and 1 base at J, with 7 bases in the middle. The CDR3 consists of 15 residues. CDR1 and CDR2 from the germline V gene are SGHNT and YENEEA.

CDR3 nucleotide sequence: TGTGCCAGCTCACCGGGACAGGGATACACCGGGGAGCTGTTTTTT. This translates into CASSPGQGYTGELFF. This chain joins TRBV18 and TRBJ2-2; TRBD1 agrees at 9 bases. The CDR3 sequence is 15 residues long. Germline loops: CDR1 KGHSH, CDR2 LQKENI. The junction had 2 bases not matched to a gene; V was cut back by 3 bases and J by 3 bases.

The gene calls are TRBV29-1 and TRBJ1-1; 7 bases are shared with TRBD1. V shed 4 bases and J 7 bases; nucleotides not matched to a gene: 9. This CDR3 has 13 residues. CDR1 is SQVTM, CDR2 ANQGSEA, per germline. The CDR3 spells CSVARDRRNEAFF. The DNA of the CDR3 is TGCAGCGTTGCCAGGGACAGAAGAAATGAAGCTTTCTTT.

Notes on this clone: The same CDR3 also results from other DNA sequences found in this sample. The chain has TRBV7-3 and TRBJ2-1; D is ambiguous. The CDR3 contains 14 residues. Between the trimmed V and J ends, which lost 4 bases and 5 bases, there was a span of 12 bases. Germline assignment: CDR1 SGHTA and CDR2 FQGTGA. The CDR3 DNA follows: TGTGCCAGCAGCTCCCGACCAGACAACAATGAGCAGTTCTTC. It yields the protein CASSSRPDNNEQFF. Full variable domain (outside the CDR3, taken from reference TRBV7-3 and TRBJ2-1): GAGVSQTPSNKVTEKGKYVELRCDPISGHTALYWYRQSLGQGPEFLIYFQGTGAADDSGLPNDRFFAVRPEGSVSTLKIQRTERGDSAVYLCASSSRPDNNEQFFGPGTRLTVL.

The DNA for the CDR3 is TGCAGCGTTGAAGGGCTAGCGGATTTAACTTATAATGAGCAGTTCTTC. Its translation is CSVEGLADLTYNEQFF. The V and J genes are TRBV29-1 and TRBJ2-1, with 7 nucleotides matching TRBD2. Germline V CDR1 and CDR2: SQVTM, ANQGSEA. The CDR3 length is 16 residues. Germline trimming cut 1 base from V and 7 bases from J; bases unmatched to any gene: 13.

V and J are TRBV10-3 and TRBJ2-2; 12 nucleotides line up with TRBD2. The CDR3 extends over 17 amino acids. Germline assignment: CDR1 ENHRY and CDR2 SYGVKD. J lost 0 bases, V lost 7 bases, and 6 bases had no gene match. Written as DNA, the CDR3 is TGTGCCATCAAACGGACTAGCGGGGACGCGAACACCGGGGAGCTGTTTTTT. It translates to CAIKRTSGDANTGELFF.

This clone was seen a few times. The V call is TRBV10-3, the J call TRBJ2-7, with D possibly TRBD1 on 5 matching bases. This CDR3 region has 16 residues. Germline V gene data show CDR1 as ENHRY and CDR2 as SYGVKD. The V gene lost 0 bases and the J gene lost 3 bases, with 15 bases spanning the gap. The CDR3 sequence is CAISESLDTFFYEQYF. The CDR3 nucleotides read TGTGCCATCAGTGAGTCCTTGGACACTTTTTTCTACGAGCAGTACTTC.

This sequence joins TRBV5-1 and TRBJ2-7; the match to TRBD1 covers 7 bases. This CDR3 contains 14 residues. Germline CDR1 SGHRS, CDR2 YFSETQ. V shed 5 bases, J shed 2 bases, and the junction held 7 bases outside the gene matches. CDR3 in DNA: TGCGCCAGCAGTAAACAAACAGGGGCCTACGAGCAGTACTTC. This codes for CASSKQTGAYEQYF. Complete variable domain (other parts from reference TRBV5-1 and TRBJ2-7): KAGVTQTPRYLIKTRGQQVTLSCSPISGHRSVSWYQQTPGQGLQFLFEYFSETQRNKGNFPGRFSGRQFSNSRSEMNVSTLELGDSALYLCASSKQTGAYEQYFGPGTRLTVT.

In the case of this clone: In the same sample, other DNA sequences code for this CDR3. This rearrangement joins TRBV11-2 to TRBJ2-7; TRBD1 might be the D (5 bases). This CDR3 is built from 13 residues. Germline values: CDR1 SGHAT, CDR2 FQNNGV. Trimming shortened V by 5 bases and J by 1 base, and 9 bases separated the two germline ends. The CDR3 reads CASSPRQSYEQYF. CDR3 DNA: TGTGCCAGCAGCCCGCGACAGTCCTACGAGCAGTACTTC.

This clone was detected only a few times. The chain couples TRBV4-1 to TRBJ2-2; TRBD1 agrees at 11 bases. The junction had 5 bases not matched to a gene; V was cut back by 4 bases and J by 4 bases. Germline V gives CDR1 MGHRA, CDR2 YSYEKL. The CDR3 is made up of 16 amino acids. The CDR3 region is CASSLGQGEATGELFF. The CDR3 coding sequence is TGCGCCAGCAGCCTGGGACAGGGGGAGGCCACCGGGGAGCTGTTTTTT.

V usage is TRBV28 and J usage is TRBJ1-1; no firm D call. Germline values: CDR1 MDHEN, CDR2 SYDVKM. This CDR3 has 13 amino acids. V lost 5 bases, J lost 1 base, and 8 bases lay in between. CDR3 bases: TGTGCCAGCAGTCCCCACAAGAACACTGAAGCTTTCTTT. Translated: CASSPHKNTEAFF.

CDR3 DNA sequence: TGTGCCAGTAGTATGGGGACTAGCCCAGATACGCAGTATTTT. This translates into CASSMGTSPDTQYF. This rearrangement joins TRBV19 to TRBJ2-3; 9 bases are a match to TRBD2. The CDR3 contains 14 residues. With V trimmed by 3 bases and J by 4 bases, 2 bases remained unmatched. Germline values: CDR1 LNHDA, CDR2 SQIVND (reference sequence). The variable domain in full, with the rest retrieved from reference TRBV19 and TRBJ2-3, is DGGITQSPKYLFRKEGQNVTLSCEQNLNHDAMYWYRQDPGQGLRLIYYSQIVNDFQKGDIAEGYSVSREKKESFPLTVTSAQKNPTAFYLCASSMGTSPDTQYFGPGTRLTVL.

Ten or more counts support this clone. This sequence joins TRBV18 and TRBJ2-1, with TRBD2 identical over 7 bases. CDR1 and CDR2 (germline): KGHSH, LQKENI. This CDR3 has 15 amino acids. V lost 4 bases to trimming and J lost 1 base; unmatched junction nucleotides: 4. The CDR3 is CASSRGLGSYNEQFF. CDR3 nucleotides: TGTGCCAGCTCACGTGGACTAGGATCCTACAATGAGCAGTTCTTC.

The chain uses TRBV19 and TRBJ1-5; 10 bases map to TRBD1. This CDR3 spans 14 amino acids. Germline values: CDR1 LNHDA, CDR2 SQIVND (reference sequence). Trimming at V came to 8 bases and at J to 6 bases, leaving 7 bases not matched to a gene. The CDR3 coding sequence is TGTGCCAGTTGGGACAGGGGTGAGAGTCAGCCCCAGCATTTT. Protein: CASWDRGESQPQHF.

The V gene is TRBV5-1, the J gene TRBJ2-6; 7 nucleotides line up with TRBD1. The length of the CDR3 is 17 residues. Per the germline V gene, CDR1 is SGHRS and CDR2 is YFSETQ. J gave up 0 bases and V 4 bases, and 7 bases lay outside the gene matches. CDR3 nucleotides: TGCGCCAGCAGCCCTATCCCAGGGGGCTCTGGGGCCAACGTCCTGACTTTC. It codes for CASSPIPGGSGANVLTF.

The chain recombines TRBV4-2 with TRBJ1-3; D not resolved. The CDR3 loop spans 15 amino acids. Germline V lookup: CDR1 LGHNA, CDR2 YNFKEQ. The ends were cut back, 2 bases at V and 2 bases at J, with 10 bases in the middle. Here the CDR3 DNA reads TGTGCCAGCAGCCAATTCGGAGGTCCTGGAAACACCATATATTTT. This encodes CASSQFGGPGNTIYF.